This T cell receptor (beta chain) was retrieved from a study of control samples from healthy donors and cancer patients. The CDR3 consists of 17 residues. The germline CDR1 and CDR2 sequences are KGHSH and LQKENI. Trimming left V 4 bases short and J 0 bases short, with 13 bases between. Method: immunoSEQ multiplex PCR; TCRdb's copy keeps in-frame clones and lacks some. The sample has about 160,000 clones, over 85% seen once. The chain carries TRBV18 and TRBJ2-6, with no clear D. Sample: blood. This receptor was obtained from a man aged 25 to 40 in good health. The DNA of the CDR3 is TGTGCCAGCTCACGTGCCTCCAGGAGCTCTGGGGCCAACGTCCTGACTTTC. It specifies CASSRASRSSGANVLTF.